These 28 T cell receptor beta chains share one sample of origin, sequenced in a study of shared clonotypes between healthy human individuals. Clones were sequenced by immunoSEQ multiplex PCR, and TCRdb holds only the in-frame ones, with some missing. The table lists about 2.1 million clones, around 95% of them singletons. Positively selected for CCR7, the CD45RO-negative cells used as naive CD8 cells excluded terminally differentiated effector memory CD45RA+ cells. The sample comprised naive CD8+ T cells from PBMCs. Source of these receptors: a man aged 18 to 29 in good health. Some clones in this sample may be carry-over from other donors' samples.

This chain uses TRBV19 with TRBJ1-2; 8 bases fit TRBD1. CDR3 size: 15 residues. Germline lookup yields CDR1 LNHDA and CDR2 SQIVND (reference sequence). The J segment lost 8 bases and the V segment lost 2 bases, leaving 10 bases of the junction unmatched. The CDR3: CASSIPGGQVAGYTF. As DNA, the CDR3 is TGTGCCAGTAGTATACCCGGGGGACAGGTAGCCGGCTACACCTTC.

This chain uses TRBV28 with TRBJ2-7; 11 positions match TRBD2. CDR1 and CDR2 (germline): MDHEN, SYDVKM. The trim removed 5 bases at V and 1 base at J, leaving 7 bases unmatched. The CDR3 is 16 residues long. CDR3 DNA sequence: TGTGCCAGCAGTCCTCCACTAGCGGGAGTATCCTACGAGCAGTACTTC. Translating it yields CASSPPLAGVSYEQYF.

The chain carries TRBV28 and TRBJ2-7; 8 bases align to TRBD1. Germline lookup yields CDR1 MDHEN and CDR2 SYDVKM. The CDR3 covers 14 residues. J was trimmed by 2 bases and V by 8 bases; bases with no gene match: 8. The CDR3 sequence: CASSDRGGTYEQYF. CDR3 in DNA: TGTGCCAGCTCCGACAGGGGCGGGACCTACGAGCAGTACTTC.

J is TRBJ1-5 and V is TRBV19; D not certain. CDR3 size: 15 residues. Trimming cost V 4 bases and J 4 bases, with 14 bases left between them. In germline, CDR1 is LNHDA, CDR2 SQIVND (reference sequence). In DNA form, the CDR3 reads TGTGCCAGTAGTACCGCTAGGGTAAGAAATCAGCCCCAGCATTTT. Protein sequence: CASSTARVRNQPQHF.

The chain uses TRBV18 and TRBJ2-7; D ambiguous. V was clipped by 2 bases and J by 2 bases, with 13 bases between them. In germline, CDR1 is KGHSH, CDR2 LQKENI. CDR3 size: 15 residues. This chain's CDR3 is CASSPAAPVAYEQYF. DNA of the CDR3: TGTGCCAGCTCACCAGCGGCACCAGTAGCCTACGAGCAGTACTTC.

Notes on this clone: A much larger clone differs from this one at a single base, so this may be a read error. The V gene is TRBV11-2, the J gene TRBJ2-7; D is perhaps TRBD1 (6 bases). The CDR3 has 13 residues. Trimming took 3 bases from V and 2 from J, leaving 8 bases between them. Germline CDR1 SGHAT, CDR2 FQNNGV. The CDR3 nucleotides are TGTGCCAGCAGCTTTGGACAGACCTACGAGCAGTACTTC. It encodes CASSFGQTYEQYF.

Details on this clone: Different DNA sequences within this sample yield the same CDR3. CDR3 bases: TGTGCCAGCAGCTTAGGGACTAGCGGGAGGGTCCAAGAGACCCAGTACTTC. Its translation is CASSLGTSGRVQETQYF. This sequence joins TRBV7-9 and TRBJ2-5, with 15 bases identical to TRBD2. Looked up from germline, CDR1 is SEHNR and CDR2 is FQNEAQ (reference sequence). J gave up 1 base and V 1 base, and 1 base lay outside the gene matches. CDR3 length: 17 residues.

The chain has TRBV7-9 and TRBJ2-1, with D tentatively TRBD1 or TRBD2 (5 bases each). CDR1 and CDR2 from the germline V gene are SEHNR and FQNEAQ (reference sequence). The CDR3 spans 14 residues. The V gene lost 2 bases and the J gene lost 8 bases, with 13 bases spanning the gap. CDR3 in DNA: TGTGCCAGCAGCTTACTGGGGGTGGGCTATGAGCAGTTCTTC. Its translation: CASSLLGVGYEQFF. Using reference TRBV7-9 and TRBJ2-1 for the parts outside the CDR3, the full variable domain is DTGVSQNPRHKITKRGQNVTFRCDPISEHNRLYWYRQTLGQGPEFLTYFQNEAQLEKSRLLSDRFSAERPKGSFSTLEIQRTEQGDSAMYLCASSLLGVGYEQFFGPGTRLTVL.

About this clone itself: Additional DNA sequences in this sample encode the identical CDR3. The V gene is TRBV28, the J gene TRBJ1-2, with a weak D call TRBD1 (6 bases). Trimming took off 6 bases at V and 2 bases at J, with 10 bases between the two ends. Germline V gives CDR1 MDHEN, CDR2 SYDVKM. CDR3 length: 13 residues. CDR3 DNA: TGTGCCAGCAGCTTAGGGGGAAACTATGGCTACACCTTC. Its protein product is CASSLGGNYGYTF.

The CDR3 nucleotides are TGTGCCAGCAGCTTAGCGGGGGGGAACGGCTACACCTTC. Protein: CASSLAGGNGYTF. This chain connects TRBV7-6 to TRBJ1-2; D might be TRBD1 (5 bases). V shed 0 bases and J shed 8 bases, with 10 bases lying between them. The CDR3 is made up of 13 amino acids. In germline, CDR1 is SGHVS, CDR2 FNYEAQ.

The J gene is TRBJ2-2, the V gene TRBV29-1, with D hard to call. There are 12 residues in the CDR3. Trimming left V 3 bases short and J 5 bases short, with 7 bases between. Germline CDR1 and CDR2: SQVTM and ANQGSEA. The CDR3, as DNA: TGCAGCGTTGATTTGGAAACCGGGGAGCTGTTTTTT. The encoded protein is CSVDLETGELFF.

The V gene is TRBV19, the J gene TRBJ2-1, with 10 nucleotides matching TRBD2. Germline CDR1 LNHDA, CDR2 SQIVND (reference sequence). V gave up 6 bases and J gave up 4 bases; unmatched junction bases: 9. The CDR3 contains 16 residues. The DNA of the CDR3 is TGTGCCAGTAGCCCGGCGACTAGCGGGTTATACAATGAGCAGTTCTTC. This codes for CASSPATSGLYNEQFF.

The V and J genes are TRBV6-6 and TRBJ2-7; maybe TRBD2 (5 bases). CDR3 length: 15 residues. Germline CDR1 reads MNHNY; CDR2 reads SVGAGI (reference sequence). V was clipped by 2 bases and J by 1 base, with 12 bases between them. The CDR3, as DNA: TGTGCCAGCAGTTACCGACCGACGGGATCCTACGAGCAGTACTTC. Amino acid sequence: CASSYRPTGSYEQYF.

This clone was seen once. This chain connects TRBV6-9 to TRBJ2-3, with 11 bases that match TRBD1. J lost 9 bases, V lost 8 bases, and 10 bases had no gene match. This CDR3 is built from 14 residues. CDR1 and CDR2 from the germline V gene are MNHGY and SVAAGI. CDR3 region: CASGRDRGKETQYF. The CDR3 DNA reads as TGTGCCAGCGGGCGGGACAGGGGGAAGGAAACGCAGTATTTT.

The CDR3 DNA reads TGTGCCAGCAGCCCCGGGACAACGAACACCGGGGAGCTGTTTTTT. The encoded protein is CASSPGTTNTGELFF. The V and J genes are TRBV5-6 and TRBJ2-2; D is possibly TRBD1 (6 bases). CDR3 length: 15 amino acids. The germline V and J ends were trimmed by 4 bases and 0 bases, with 10 bases remaining between them. Germline values: CDR1 SGHDT, CDR2 YYEEEE.

Worth noting for this clone: Within the sample, other DNA sequences also encode this same CDR3. The chain is built from TRBV28 and TRBJ2-7, with 8 bases matching TRBD2. CDR1 and CDR2 from the germline V gene are MDHEN and SYDVKM. The CDR3 has 15 amino acids. V lost 3 bases, J lost 0 bases, and 4 bases stayed unmatched. The CDR3 loop reads CASSLTSASSYEQYF. In nucleotides, the CDR3 is TGTGCCAGCAGTTTGACTAGCGCGAGCTCCTACGAGCAGTACTTC. Together with reference TRBV28 and TRBJ2-7, the CDR3 gives the full variable domain: DVKVTQSSRYLVKRTGEKVFLECVQDMDHENMFWYRQDPGLGLRLIYFSYDVKMKEKGDIPEGYSVSREKKERFSLILESASTNQTSMYLCASSLTSASSYEQYFGPGTRLTVT.

V and J are TRBV28 and TRBJ2-5, with D possibly being TRBD1 or TRBD2 (5 bases each). CDR3 length: 13 residues. V lost 2 bases to trimming and J lost 7 bases, with 11 bases between them. Germline loops: CDR1 MDHEN, CDR2 SYDVKM. The CDR3 nucleotides are TGTGCCAGCAGTTTAGACAGAGGAGGGACCCAGTACTTC. Its protein product is CASSLDRGGTQYF.

This chain links TRBV13 with TRBJ2-1; TRBD2 matches 11 bases. V was pared by 4 bases and J by 4 bases, with 6 bases of the junction left unmatched. This CDR3 contains 16 residues. The germline gives CDR1 PRHDT, CDR2 FYEKMQ (reference sequence). The CDR3, as DNA: TGTGCCAGCAGCTCATGGGGGACTAGCGGTTACAATGAGCAGTTCTTC. Its translation: CASSSWGTSGYNEQFF.

The genes are TRBV19 and TRBJ1-1; D is possibly TRBD1 (5 bases). Germline V gives CDR1 LNHDA, CDR2 SQIVND (reference sequence). The CDR3 length is 15 residues. V was pared by 6 bases and J by 4 bases, with 18 bases between. The CDR3 reads CASRRTEDGGTEAFF. The CDR3 coding sequence is TGTGCCAGTAGGCGAACAGAGGACGGGGGCACTGAAGCTTTCTTT.

Points on this clone: At one of its ends the junction is not consistent with the germline gene, which may arise from a read error. This chain links TRBV19 with TRBJ2-1; either TRBD1 or TRBD2 may fit D (5 bases each). The CDR3 runs to 15 residues. Germline CDR1 reads LNHDA; CDR2 reads SQIVND (reference sequence). CDR3 sequence (DNA): TGTGCCAGTACCACCCGGGGACCCGTAGCTAATGGGCAGTTCTTC. It specifies CASTTRGPVANGQFF.

The chain has TRBV27 and TRBJ2-1; TRBD2 is a possible D gene (6 bases). CDR3 length equals 14 residues. Germline V gives CDR1 MNHEY, CDR2 SMNVEV (reference sequence). The germline V and J ends were trimmed by 2 bases and 3 bases, with 8 bases remaining between them. CDR3: CASSLGRDYNEQFF. The CDR3, as DNA: TGTGCCAGCAGTTTAGGGCGGGACTACAATGAGCAGTTCTTC.

The chain carries TRBV15 and TRBJ1-5; TRBD1 is a possible D gene (5 bases). Germline-derived CDR1 and CDR2 are LNHNV and YYDKDF (reference sequence). Trimming cost V 3 bases and J 4 bases, with 10 bases left between them. The CDR3 contains 14 residues. CDR3 in amino acids: CATSRDTLNQPQHF. CDR3 nucleotides: TGTGCCACCAGCAGGGACACCCTAAATCAGCCCCAGCATTTT.

The chain recombines TRBV5-1 with TRBJ1-1; 7 bases are a match to TRBD1. This CDR3 is built from 15 residues. Germline CDR1 is SGHRS and CDR2 is YFSETQ. The V gene end was trimmed by 4 bases and the J gene end by 8 bases; junction bases not matched to a gene: 14. CDR3 amino acids: CASSPGSIQGREAFF. In DNA form, the CDR3 reads TGCGCCAGCAGCCCGGGAAGTATACAGGGGCGCGAAGCTTTCTTT. The entire variable domain, with the rest obtained from reference TRBV5-1 and TRBJ1-1, is as follows: KAGVTQTPRYLIKTRGQQVTLSCSPISGHRSVSWYQQTPGQGLQFLFEYFSETQRNKGNFPGRFSGRQFSNSRSEMNVSTLELGDSALYLCASSPGSIQGREAFFGQGTRLTVV.

About this clone itself: This specimen includes other DNA sequences encoding the same CDR3. The chain's CDR3 is CASSLSGGYEQYF. The CDR3 nucleotides read TGTGCCAGCAGTTTATCTGGGGGCTACGAGCAGTACTTC. V usage is TRBV27 and J usage is TRBJ2-7; either TRBD1 or TRBD2 may fit D (5 bases each). This CDR3 has 13 residues. Germline lookup yields CDR1 MNHEY and CDR2 SMNVEV (reference sequence). Trimming removed 0 bases from V and 3 bases from J, with 6 bases in between.

This clone is a singleton in its sample. The chain has TRBV7-2 and TRBJ2-7, with D possibly matching TRBD2 (5 bases). Per the germline V gene, CDR1 is SGHTA and CDR2 is FQGNSA. The CDR3 covers 17 residues. The ends were cut back, 1 base at V and 0 bases at J, with 16 bases in the middle. The CDR3 DNA is TGTGCCAGCAGCTTAGAGCGGTTCCGAGGGTACTCCTACGAGCAGTACTTC. Its translation is CASSLERFRGYSYEQYF.

The count of this clone is one. V usage is TRBV28 and J usage is TRBJ2-1; 7 nucleotides line up with TRBD2. Trimming removed 3 bases from V and 4 bases from J; junction bases left unmatched: 6. CDR1 is MDHEN and CDR2 is SYDVKM in the germline V gene. The CDR3 runs 15 residues. The CDR3 DNA reads as TGTGCCAGCAGTTTTTTGGCTAGCGGATACAATGAGCAGTTCTTC. Its translation is CASSFLASGYNEQFF.

The chain couples TRBV27 to TRBJ2-1, with D possibly being TRBD1 or TRBD2 (5 bases each). The germline V and J ends were trimmed by 6 bases and 0 bases, with 12 bases remaining between them. CDR1 MNHEY and CDR2 SMNVEV come from the germline V gene (reference sequence). This CDR3 is built from 15 residues. CDR3 in DNA: TGTGCCAGCAGACTAGGGGTAAGCTCCTACAATGAGCAGTTCTTC. Its protein is CASRLGVSSYNEQFF.

DNA for the CDR3: TGTGCCAGCAGCCCTGGACTAGCCATGGGGGAGCAGTTCTTC. Translated, it gives CASSPGLAMGEQFF. This chain connects TRBV7-9 to TRBJ2-1; TRBD2 matches 8 bases. The length of the CDR3 is 14 residues. Germline trimming cut 5 bases from V and 10 bases from J; bases unmatched to any gene: 10. The germline gives CDR1 SEHNR, CDR2 FQNEAQ (reference sequence).